The clone carrying this T cell receptor beta chain was detected ten times or more. Its matching antigen is unknown. This entry belongs to a study of T cells after yellow fever vaccination. TCRdb reprocessed the 5' RACE reads with MiXCR, giving one entry per CDR3 protein. This table has some 200,000 distinct CDR3 sequences, roughly 3.3% appearing once. Germline loops: CDR1 KGHSH, CDR2 LQKENI. Trimming cost V 3 bases and J 2 bases, with 14 bases left between them. The CDR3 loop spans 15 amino acids. Study-level points and caveats: Overlap between CD4 and CD8 compartments was detected for a small share of clonotypes.

This TCR was recovered from a man between 18 and 29 years old who received the YFV17D yellow fever vaccine. V gene TRBV18 combines with J gene TRBJ2-7, with D unresolved. The sequenced sample was CD4+ T cells sorted from PBMCs, obtained 10 days after the yellow fever booster vaccination. DNA for the CDR3: TGTGCCAGCTCACCCATGGAGCATACACCCTACGAGCAGTACTTC. Translating gives CASSPMEHTPYEQYF.